This T cell receptor (beta chain) was found in a study of CD8 T cells in ankylosing spondylitis. Study-level points and caveats: A motif of eight highly homologous TCR beta variants was seen as apparently characteristic of ankylosing spondylitis blood. In reactive arthritis synovial fluid and blood, some motif variants had been reported before. Disease-linked clones proved CD8+ and comparatively uncommon in peripheral blood. Reportedly, disease-linked clones are significantly enriched in ankylosing spondylitis patients' matched synovial fluid.

With molecular barcodes, quantitative 5'-RACE was used to make the TCR beta libraries. TCRdb recomputed calls from the 5' RACE reads with MiXCR, one row per CDR3 protein. The repertoire includes 650,000 to 800,000 distinct CDR3 sequences, around 19% of them detected once, and about a fifth sits in the top ten. Comment on this clonotype: The antigen is undetermined.

The source of this sequence is a male donor with ankylosing spondylitis. The source material was blood, either unsorted or a sorted T cell fraction (not recorded which).

The DNA of the CDR3 is TGTGCCAGCAGTGATAACTCTTACGAGCAGTACTTC. Its protein is CASSDNSYEQYF. The genes are TRBV6-1 and TRBJ2-7; no firm D call. The CDR3 length is 12 residues. Germline CDR1 is MNHNS and CDR2 is SASEGT. Trimming removed 3 bases at V and 4 bases at J, with 7 bases between.